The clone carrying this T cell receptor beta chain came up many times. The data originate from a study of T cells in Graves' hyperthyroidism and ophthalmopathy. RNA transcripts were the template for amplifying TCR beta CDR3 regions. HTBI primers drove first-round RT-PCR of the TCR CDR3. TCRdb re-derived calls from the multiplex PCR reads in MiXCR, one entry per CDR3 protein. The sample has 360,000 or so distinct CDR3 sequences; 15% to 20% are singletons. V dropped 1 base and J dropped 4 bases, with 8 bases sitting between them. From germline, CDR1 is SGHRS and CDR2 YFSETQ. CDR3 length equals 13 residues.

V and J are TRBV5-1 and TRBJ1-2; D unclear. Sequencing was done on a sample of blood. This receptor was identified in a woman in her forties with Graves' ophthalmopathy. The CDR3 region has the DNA TGCGCCAGCAGCTTGCGGCCAGTCTATGGCTACACCTTC. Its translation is CASSLRPVYGYTF.